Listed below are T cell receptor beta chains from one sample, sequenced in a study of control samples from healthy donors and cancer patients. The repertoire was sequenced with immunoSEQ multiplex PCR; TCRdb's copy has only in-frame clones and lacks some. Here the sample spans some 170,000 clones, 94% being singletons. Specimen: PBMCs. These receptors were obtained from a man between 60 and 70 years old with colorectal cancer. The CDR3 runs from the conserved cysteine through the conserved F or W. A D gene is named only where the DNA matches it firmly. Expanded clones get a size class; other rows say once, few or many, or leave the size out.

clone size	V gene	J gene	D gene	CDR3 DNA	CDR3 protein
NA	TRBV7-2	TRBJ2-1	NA	TGTGCCAGCAGGGAAATACAGGGTTTCGAGCAGTTCTTC	CASREIQGFEQFF
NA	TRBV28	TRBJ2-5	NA	TGTGCCAGCAGTCAGGGTACAGAGACCCAGTACTTC	CASSQGTETQYF
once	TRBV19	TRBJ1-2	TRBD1	TGTGCCAGTAGCCCCGGGGACAGTCTTGTCTATGGCTACACCTTC	CASSPGDSLVYGYTF
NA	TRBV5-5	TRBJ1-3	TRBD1	TGTGCCAGCAGCATAAGGGGGCCTGGGAGCGTCTCTGGAAACACCATATATTTT	CASSIRGPGSVSGNTIYF
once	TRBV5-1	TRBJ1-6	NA	TGCGCCAGCAGCTTGACTGACAGGAGCTCCTATAATTCACCCCTCCACTTT	CASSLTDRSSYNSPLHF
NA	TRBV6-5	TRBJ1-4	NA	TGTGCCAGCAGTTACTTAGGGGAAAAACTGTTTTTT	CASSYLGEKLFF
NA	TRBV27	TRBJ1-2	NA	TGTGCCAGCAGTTCAGCCGGGGTCGGAGGAAGAGCTAACTATGGCTACACCTTC	CASSSAGVGGRANYGYTF
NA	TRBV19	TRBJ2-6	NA	TGTGCCAGTAGTATAGTCGGCAGGCCCCTCTCTGGGGCCAACGTCCTGACTTTC	CASSIVGRPLSGANVLTF
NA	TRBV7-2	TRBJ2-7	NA	TGTGCCAGCAGCTCAGTGGTGGATAGCTCCTACGAGCAGTACTTC	CASSSVVDSSYEQYF
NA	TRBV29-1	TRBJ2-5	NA	TGCAGCGTTGAACTCTCAGGAGAATACCAAGAGACCCAGTACTTC	CSVELSGEYQETQYF
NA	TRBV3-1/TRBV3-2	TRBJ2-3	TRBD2	TGTGCCAGCAGCCAAGATATTAGCGGGGGGCCGACAGATACGCAGTATTTT	CASSQDISGGPTDTQYF
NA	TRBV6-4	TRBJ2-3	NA	TGTGCCAGCAGTTTACAGGCCGGAGATACGCAGTATTTT	CASSLQAGDTQYF
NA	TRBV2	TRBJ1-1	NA	TGTGCCAGCATCGGGGCAGCGAACACTGAAGCTTTCTTT	CASIGAANTEAFF
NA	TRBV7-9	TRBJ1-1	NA	TGTGCCAGCAGCTCCTTCGAGGGGATGAACACTGAAGCTTTCTTT	CASSSFEGMNTEAFF
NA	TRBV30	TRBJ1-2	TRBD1	TGTGCCTGGATCTCGACAGGGATTCTCTATGGCTACACCTTC	CAWISTGILYGYTF
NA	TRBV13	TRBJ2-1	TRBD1	TGTGCCAGCAGCTTGGGGGACAGGGTCTACAATGAGCAGTTCTTC	CASSLGDRVYNEQFF
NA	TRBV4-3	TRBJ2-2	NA	TGCGCCAGCAGCCAAGATTGGTTAGTAGGGACCGGGGAGCTGTTTTTT	CASSQDWLVGTGELFF
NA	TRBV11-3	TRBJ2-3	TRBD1	TGTGCCAGCAGCCTCGGACAGGGCCGCACAGATACGCAGTATTTT	CASSLGQGRTDTQYF
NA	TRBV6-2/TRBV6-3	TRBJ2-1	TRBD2	TGTGCCAGCAGTTACGCTAGCGGGGTCTACAATGAGCAGTTCTTC	CASSYASGVYNEQFF
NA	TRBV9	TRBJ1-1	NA	TGTGCCAGCAGCGTAGGCCAGGGGACCACTGAAGCTTTCTTT	CASSVGQGTTEAFF
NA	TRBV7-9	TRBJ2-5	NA	TGTGCCAGCAGCTTAAGTCAACGGTGGGAGACCCAGTACTTC	CASSLSQRWETQYF
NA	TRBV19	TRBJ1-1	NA	TGTGCCAGTAGTATGGACCCGGAGGGGCTGAACACTGAAGCTTTCTTT	CASSMDPEGLNTEAFF
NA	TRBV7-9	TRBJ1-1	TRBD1	TGTGCCAGCAGCTTAGCTGACAGGGGAAACACTGAAGCTTTCTTT	CASSLADRGNTEAFF
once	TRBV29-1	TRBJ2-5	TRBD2	TGCAGCGTTTTCCCCATAGCGGGGGGAAGGAAAGAGACCCAGTACTTC	CSVFPIAGGRKETQYF
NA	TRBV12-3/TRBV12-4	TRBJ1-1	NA	TGTGCCAGCAGGCTTCCGGGACCTACTGAAGCTTTCTTT	CASRLPGPTEAFF
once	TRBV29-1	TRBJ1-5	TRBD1	TGCAGCGTTGGACAGGGGGGAAATCAGCCCCAGCATTTT	CSVGQGGNQPQHF
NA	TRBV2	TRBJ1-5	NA	TGTGCCAGCAGTGGGGGGTATAGCAATCAGCCCCAGCATTTT	CASSGGYSNQPQHF
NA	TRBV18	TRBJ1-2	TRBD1	TGTGCCAGCTCACCTGGACAGGGGCGTGGCTACACCTTC	CASSPGQGRGYTF
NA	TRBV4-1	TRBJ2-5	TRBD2	TGCGCCAGCAGCCAAGACCTAGCGGGGGTCGTGGAGACCCAGTACTTC	CASSQDLAGVVETQYF
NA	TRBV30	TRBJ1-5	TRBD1	TGTGCCTGGAGTACGACAGGGAATCAGCCCCAGCATTTT	CAWSTTGNQPQHF
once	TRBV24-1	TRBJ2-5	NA	TGTGCCACCAGTGATACCGGGGAAGAGACCCAGTACTTC	CATSDTGEETQYF
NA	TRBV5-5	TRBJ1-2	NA	TGTGCCAGCAGCTTGGGTCCGGGTCAAGGTGGCTACACCTTC	CASSLGPGQGGYTF
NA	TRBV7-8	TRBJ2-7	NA	TGTGCCAGCAGCTTAGCATCGGGAAACCTCTACGAGCAGTACTTC	CASSLASGNLYEQYF
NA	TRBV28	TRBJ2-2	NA	TGTGCCAGCGGTCCCGTTGTGGGCGGGGGCCGAAACACCGGGGAGCTGTTTTTT	CASGPVVGGGRNTGELFF
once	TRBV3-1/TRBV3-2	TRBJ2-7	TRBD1	TGTGCTTCCGGGACAGGTCCATCCGAGCAGTACTTC	CASGTGPSEQYF
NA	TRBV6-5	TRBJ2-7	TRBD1	TGTGCCAGCAGTTACTCGGACAGGGGTGGGGTCTACGAGCAGTACTTC	CASSYSDRGGVYEQYF
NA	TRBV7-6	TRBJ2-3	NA	TGTGCCAGCAGCTTAGGTACAGATACGCAGTATTTT	CASSLGTDTQYF
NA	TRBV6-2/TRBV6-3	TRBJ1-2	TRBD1	TGTGCCAGCAGTCGCCCTCCAGGGGGGTATGGCTACACCTTC	CASSRPPGGYGYTF
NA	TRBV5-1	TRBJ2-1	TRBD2	TGCGCCAGCAGCTTGGTGAGCGGGGGCTACAATGAGCAGTTCTTC	CASSLVSGGYNEQFF
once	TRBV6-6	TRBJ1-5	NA	TGTGCCAGCAGTTACGACATTTATCAGCCTCAGCATTTT	CASSYDIYQPQHF
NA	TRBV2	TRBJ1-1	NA	TGTGCCAGCAGTGAGATCCCGGAGAACACTGAAGCTTTCTTT	CASSEIPENTEAFF
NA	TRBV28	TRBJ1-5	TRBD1	TGTGCCAGCAGTGACAGGGCAGGGGGACTTCAGCCCCAGCATTTT	CASSDRAGGLQPQHF
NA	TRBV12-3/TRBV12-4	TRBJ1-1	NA	TGTGCCAGCAGACGGGACGCGGGCACTGAAGCTTTCTTT	CASRRDAGTEAFF
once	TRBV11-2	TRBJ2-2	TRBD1	TGTGCCAGCAGGTCTGGCGCCGGGACAGCGAACACCGGGGAGCTGTTTTTT	CASRSGAGTANTGELFF
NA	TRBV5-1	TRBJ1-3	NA	TGCGCCAGCAGCTTGGAGGGACACCCTGGAAACACCATATATTTT	CASSLEGHPGNTIYF
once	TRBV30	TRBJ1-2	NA	TGTGCCTGGAGTTCAAGGAAAGCCTATGGCTACACCTTC	CAWSSRKAYGYTF